These T cell receptor beta chains were read from a single sample in a study of shared clonotypes between healthy human individuals. Assay used: immunoSEQ multiplex PCR; TCRdb lists only in-frame clones, some missing. The sample yields about 2.1 million clones, about 92% seen once. Sample: naive CD8+ T cells from PBMCs. The receptors shown here come from a man aged 18 to 29 in good health. Some clones in this sample may be carry-over from other donors' samples. The CDR3 runs from the conserved cysteine through the conserved F or W. D genes are given only for firm matches. Size is omitted from some rows. Given values are once, few, many or a class for expanded clones.

d_gene: .
abundance: .
j_gene: TRBJ2-1
v_gene: TRBV5-6
CDR3aa: CASSPKALAEQFF
CDR3nt: TGTGCCAGCAGCCCTAAGGCGCTAGCCGAGCAGTTCTTC

d_gene: .
abundance: .
j_gene: TRBJ1-1
v_gene: TRBV28
CDR3aa: CATLRPLMNTEAFF
CDR3nt: TGTGCCACCCTACGGCCTCTAATGAACACTGAAGCTTTCTTT

d_gene: .
abundance: once
j_gene: TRBJ2-2
v_gene: TRBV15
CDR3aa: CATSRGGTANTGELFF
CDR3nt: TGTGCCACCAGCAGAGGAGGGACGGCGAACACCGGGGAGCTGTTTTTT

d_gene: TRBD2
abundance: .
j_gene: TRBJ2-3
v_gene: TRBV5-1
CDR3aa: CASSRVAGVGDTQYF
CDR3nt: TGCGCCAGCAGCCGGGTGGCGGGAGTGGGAGATACGCAGTATTTT

d_gene: TRBD2
abundance: .
j_gene: TRBJ2-1
v_gene: TRBV19
CDR3aa: CASSPVAGGWRNEQFF
CDR3nt: TGTGCCAGTAGTCCCGTAGCGGGAGGTTGGCGGAATGAGCAGTTCTTC

d_gene: TRBD2
abundance: .
j_gene: TRBJ2-7
v_gene: TRBV19
CDR3aa: CASSSGTSGSYEQYF
CDR3nt: TGTGCCAGTAGTTCCGGGACTAGCGGCTCCTACGAGCAGTACTTC

d_gene: TRBD2
abundance: once
j_gene: TRBJ2-3
v_gene: TRBV4-1
CDR3aa: CATRQLAGTDTQYF
CDR3nt: TGCGCCACCCGACAGCTAGCGGGCACAGATACGCAGTATTTT

d_gene: .
abundance: .
j_gene: TRBJ2-7
v_gene: TRBV2
CDR3aa: CASSGAPYEQYF
CDR3nt: TGTGCCAGCAGCGGGGCCCCATACGAGCAGTACTTC

d_gene: TRBD1
abundance: once
j_gene: TRBJ2-6
v_gene: TRBV27
CDR3aa: CASSDRDRVLTGANVLTF
CDR3nt: TGTGCCAGCAGTGACCGGGACAGGGTCCTAACTGGGGCCAACGTCCTGACTTTC

d_gene: .
abundance: once
j_gene: TRBJ2-7
v_gene: TRBV9
CDR3aa: CASSVADMGYEQYF
CDR3nt: TGTGCCAGCAGCGTAGCCGACATGGGGTACGAGCAGTACTTC

d_gene: .
abundance: .
j_gene: TRBJ2-7
v_gene: TRBV13
CDR3aa: CASSIRRQDYEQYF
CDR3nt: TGTGCCAGCAGCATTAGACGACAGGACTACGAGCAGTACTTC

d_gene: .
abundance: .
j_gene: TRBJ1-2
v_gene: TRBV27
CDR3aa: CASRPGTNTNYGYTF
CDR3nt: TGTGCCAGCAGACCCGGGACAAATACTAACTATGGCTACACCTTC

d_gene: TRBD2
abundance: .
j_gene: TRBJ2-3
v_gene: TRBV18
CDR3aa: CASSPNVGLAGLDTQYF
CDR3nt: TGTGCCAGCTCACCAAACGTGGGACTAGCAGGATTAGATACGCAGTATTTT

d_gene: TRBD2
abundance: .
j_gene: TRBJ2-1
v_gene: TRBV11-3
CDR3aa: CASSGTSGDYNEQFF
CDR3nt: TGTGCCAGCAGCGGAACTAGCGGGGATTACAATGAGCAGTTCTTC

d_gene: TRBD2
abundance: once
j_gene: TRBJ2-1
v_gene: TRBV18
CDR3aa: CASSPGLADYNEQFF
CDR3nt: TGTGCCAGCTCACCAGGACTAGCGGACTACAATGAGCAGTTCTTC

d_gene: TRBD2
abundance: .
j_gene: TRBJ2-7
v_gene: TRBV5-6
CDR3aa: CASSLIRGASGSYEQYF
CDR3nt: TGTGCCAGCAGCTTAATTAGAGGGGCTAGCGGGAGCTACGAGCAGTACTTC

d_gene: .
abundance: .
j_gene: TRBJ2-5
v_gene: TRBV15
CDR3aa: CATSRDLGKFETQYF
CDR3nt: TGTGCCACCAGCAGAGATCTTGGGAAGTTTGAGACCCAGTACTTC

d_gene: .
abundance: few
j_gene: TRBJ2-7
v_gene: TRBV27
CDR3aa: CASSLGTSYEQYF
CDR3nt: TGTGCCAGCAGTTTAGGGACTTCCTACGAGCAGTACTTC

d_gene: .
abundance: .
j_gene: TRBJ2-2
v_gene: TRBV6-5
CDR3aa: CASSISGGIGELFF
CDR3nt: TGTGCCAGCAGTATCTCAGGGGGGATCGGGGAGCTGTTTTTT

d_gene: .
abundance: .
j_gene: TRBJ1-3
v_gene: TRBV9
CDR3aa: CASSPGSVLFSGNTIYF
CDR3nt: TGTGCCAGCAGCCCGGGGTCGGTACTCTTCTCTGGAAACACCATATATTTT

d_gene: .
abundance: few
j_gene: TRBJ1-1
v_gene: TRBV29-1
CDR3aa: CSAMGREAFF
CDR3nt: TGCAGCGCCATGGGCAGGGAAGCTTTCTTT

d_gene: .
abundance: .
j_gene: TRBJ2-7
v_gene: TRBV15
CDR3aa: CATSRAWGLTYYEQYF
CDR3nt: TGTGCCACCAGCAGAGCATGGGGGCTCACCTATTACGAGCAGTACTTC

d_gene: TRBD2
abundance: once
j_gene: TRBJ2-7
v_gene: TRBV29-1
CDR3aa: CSVGLAGGQYYEQYF
CDR3nt: TGCAGCGTGGGACTAGCGGGAGGTCAATACTACGAGCAGTACTTC

d_gene: .
abundance: .
j_gene: TRBJ2-3
v_gene: TRBV29-1
CDR3aa: CSVDVITDTQYF
CDR3nt: TGCAGCGTTGACGTAATCACAGATACGCAGTATTTT

d_gene: TRBD1
abundance: .
j_gene: TRBJ2-5
v_gene: TRBV10-2
CDR3aa: CASSLRTGVKETQYF
CDR3nt: TGCGCCAGCAGTCTAAGGACAGGGGTGAAAGAGACCCAGTACTTC

d_gene: TRBD2
abundance: once
j_gene: TRBJ2-7
v_gene: TRBV28
CDR3aa: CASSFSGIRVYEQYF
CDR3nt: TGTGCCAGCAGTTTTAGCGGGATACGAGTCTACGAGCAGTACTTC

d_gene: .
abundance: .
j_gene: TRBJ2-7
v_gene: TRBV19
CDR3aa: CASSRVLFSYEQYF
CDR3nt: TGTGCCAGTAGTCGGGTCCTCTTCTCCTACGAGCAGTACTTC

d_gene: TRBD2
abundance: .
j_gene: TRBJ2-3
v_gene: TRBV7-9
CDR3aa: CASSVTPIAGVTDTQYF
CDR3nt: TGTGCCAGCAGCGTCACCCCCATAGCGGGAGTGACAGATACGCAGTATTTT

d_gene: TRBD2
abundance: .
j_gene: TRBJ2-2
v_gene: TRBV14
CDR3aa: CASSQVRGTSGRPNTGELFF
CDR3nt: TGTGCCAGCAGCCAAGTTCGTGGGACTAGCGGGAGGCCGAACACCGGGGAGCTGTTTTTT

d_gene: TRBD2
abundance: .
j_gene: TRBJ2-3
v_gene: TRBV9
CDR3aa: CASSVAASGSTDTQYF
CDR3nt: TGTGCCAGCAGCGTAGCGGCTAGCGGGAGCACAGATACGCAGTATTTT

d_gene: .
abundance: .
j_gene: TRBJ2-3
v_gene: TRBV5-1
CDR3aa: CASSLIEDSTDTQYF
CDR3nt: TGCGCCAGCAGCTTGATAGAAGACAGCACAGATACGCAGTATTTT

d_gene: .
abundance: few
j_gene: TRBJ2-7
v_gene: TRBV9
CDR3aa: CASSVDHLAGSYEQYF
CDR3nt: TGTGCCAGCAGCGTAGATCATTTGGCGGGTTCCTACGAGCAGTACTTC

d_gene: .
abundance: .
j_gene: TRBJ2-5
v_gene: TRBV7-7
CDR3aa: CASSPAGRNQETQYF
CDR3nt: TGTGCCAGCAGCCCCGCCGGGAGAAACCAAGAGACCCAGTACTTC

d_gene: .
abundance: .
j_gene: TRBJ2-2
v_gene: TRBV9
CDR3aa: CASSVGRDKNTGELFF
CDR3nt: TGTGCCAGCAGCGTAGGGCGGGACAAGAACACCGGGGAGCTGTTTTTT

d_gene: TRBD2
abundance: .
j_gene: TRBJ2-5
v_gene: TRBV4-1
CDR3aa: CASSRKPGLAEETQYF
CDR3nt: TGCGCCAGCAGCCGAAAACCGGGACTAGCGGAAGAGACCCAGTACTTC

d_gene: TRBD1
abundance: .
j_gene: TRBJ2-3
v_gene: TRBV5-1
CDR3aa: CASRPSGTGPYTDTQYF
CDR3nt: TGCGCCAGCAGACCCTCTGGGACAGGCCCTTACACAGATACGCAGTATTTT

d_gene: .
abundance: few
j_gene: TRBJ1-1
v_gene: TRBV5-4
CDR3aa: CASSLVDEAFF
CDR3nt: TGTGCCAGCAGCTTGGTAGATGAAGCTTTCTTT

d_gene: TRBD2
abundance: .
j_gene: TRBJ2-2
v_gene: TRBV10-3
CDR3aa: CAISESRTSENTGELFF
CDR3nt: TGTGCCATCAGTGAGTCGAGGACTAGCGAGAACACCGGGGAGCTGTTTTTT

d_gene: .
abundance: .
j_gene: TRBJ2-7
v_gene: TRBV28
CDR3aa: CASSWVTVRNEQYF
CDR3nt: TGTGCCAGCAGTTGGGTGACAGTCCGAAACGAGCAGTACTTC

d_gene: .
abundance: .
j_gene: TRBJ2-1
v_gene: TRBV4-1
CDR3aa: CASSQKLSGQFF
CDR3nt: TGCGCCAGCAGCCAGAAATTATCGGGGCAGTTCTTC

d_gene: TRBD2
abundance: .
j_gene: TRBJ2-3
v_gene: TRBV7-8
CDR3aa: CASSLEASGRSTDTQYF
CDR3nt: TGTGCCAGCAGCTTAGAGGCTAGCGGGCGAAGCACAGATACGCAGTATTTT

d_gene: TRBD2
abundance: once
j_gene: TRBJ2-7
v_gene: TRBV5-4
CDR3aa: CASSPPLASSGSVNEQYF
CDR3nt: TGTGCCAGCAGCCCGCCCCTAGCCTCTAGCGGGAGTGTGAACGAGCAGTACTTC

d_gene: TRBD2
abundance: .
j_gene: TRBJ2-1
v_gene: TRBV11-2
CDR3aa: CASSVTSGRSSYNEQFF
CDR3nt: TGTGCCAGCAGCGTGACTAGCGGGAGAAGCTCCTACAATGAGCAGTTCTTC

d_gene: .
abundance: .
j_gene: TRBJ1-6
v_gene: TRBV5-1
CDR3aa: CAEQPLHF
CDR3nt: TGCGCCGAACAACCCCTCCACTTT